This T cell receptor beta chain appears in the sequencing data of a study of CD8+ T cells in alopecia areata. Study-level findings and limits: Expanded CD8+ clones among the top 100, as well as scalp clonality, were significantly decreased by tofacitinib. Sequencing of scalp samples also captures resident alphabeta T cells of normal skin. Lesional scalp displayed greater clonality than normal scalp, most notably in alopecia totalis/universalis. In scalp and blood, many expanded lesional clones persisted during tofacitinib.

As concerns this clone: As yet, its antigen is unknown.

Germline-derived CDR1 and CDR2 are LNHNV and YYDKDF (reference sequence). CDR3 size: 16 residues. Deletions cut 4 bases from V and 6 bases from J, with 19 bases between. Sequencing relied on a cDNA template that was reverse transcribed from extracted RNA. TCRdb's table, derived via immunoSEQ multiplex PCR, lists solely in-frame clones and lacks some. The sample holds about 200,000 clones, roughly 60% seen once. Treatment given: oral pan-JAK inhibitor, 5-10 mg twice daily. This chain uses TRBV15 with TRBJ2-1; D perhaps matches TRBD2 (6 bases). The TCR was taken from a human donor with alopecia areata. This sample comprised CD4+ T cells sorted from blood, obtained at week 24, from a patient treated with tofacitinib. The DNA for the CDR3 is TGTGCCACCAGCAAACCCCAAGGTGGGGGAGGCAATGAGCAGTTCTTC. Protein sequence: CATSKPQGGGGNEQFF.